These 27 T cell receptor beta chains were all obtained from the same sample, sequenced in a study of glioma-infiltrating T cells. Amplification of TCR alpha and beta CDR3 regions from RNA used iRepertoire nested multiplex PCR. TCRdb fed the multiplex PCR reads into MiXCR, producing one record per CDR3 protein. The sample records approximately 120,000 distinct CDR3 sequences, roughly 20% being singletons. The sequenced sample consisted of glioma tissue, nonneoplastic brain tissue, or PBMCs (not recorded which). The receptor set was obtained from a human donor with low-grade glioma or glioblastoma, undergoing nonglioma brain surgery, or in good health (not recorded which).

At least ten counts were recorded for this clonotype. The rearrangement joins TRBV7-8 to TRBJ1-2; D remains unclear. Looked up from germline, CDR1 is SGHVS and CDR2 is FQNEAQ. The CDR3 covers 17 residues. The V end was cut by 1 base, the J end by 1 base, with 16 bases between. CDR3: CASSLEVGITLNYGYTF. CDR3 nucleotides: TGTGCCAGCAGCTTAGAGGTCGGCATAACACTTAACTATGGCTACACCTTC.

The sample holds many counts of this clonotype. This chain connects TRBV28 to TRBJ1-5, with D maybe TRBD1 (5 bases). This CDR3 region has 16 residues. V was trimmed by 5 bases and J by 0 bases, leaving 14 bases between them. Germline V gene data show CDR1 as MDHEN and CDR2 as SYDVKM. CDR3 in DNA: TGTGCCAGCAGTAAACCGGGGCAGTATAGCAATCAGCCCCAGCATTTT. The encoded protein is CASSKPGQYSNQPQHF.

This chain uses TRBV16 with TRBJ1-2, with unresolved D. Trimming cost V 0 bases and J 5 bases, with 13 bases left between them. The CDR3 extends over 15 amino acids. Per germline, CDR1 KGHSY and CDR2 FQNENV. CDR3 amino acids: CASSQSIMSAYGYTF. CDR3 nucleotides: TGTGCCAGCAGCCAATCGATCATGTCCGCTTATGGCTACACCTTC.

This chain uses TRBV12-3 or TRBV12-4 with TRBJ2-7, with 9 bases that match TRBD1. V lost 6 bases, J lost 6 bases, and 9 bases stayed unmatched. The CDR3 runs 14 residues. As DNA, the CDR3 is TGTGCCAGCAGCACAACGGGACAGGGAGGCGAGCAGTACTTC. This gives the protein CASSTTGQGGEQYF.

This clonotype appeared many times. V and J are TRBV19 and TRBJ1-2; tentatively, D is TRBD1 (5 bases). V lost 2 bases to trimming and J lost 4 bases, with 11 bases between them. CDR3 length: 14 amino acids. Germline values: CDR1 LNHDA, CDR2 SQIVND (reference sequence). In DNA, the CDR3 is TGTGCCAGTAGTATAAAGGCGGACACCTATGGCTACACCTTC. Its translation: CASSIKADTYGYTF.

Note on this clonotype: A much larger clonotype is one base distant, so this may be a read error. The genes are TRBV28 and TRBJ2-1, with 7 bases fitting TRBD2. This CDR3 comprises 18 residues. V lost 1 base, J lost 5 bases, and 14 bases stayed unmatched. Germline values: CDR1 MDHEN, CDR2 SYDVKM. The CDR3 reads CASSLYFMREYENNEQFF. The CDR3 DNA sequence: TGTGCCAGCAGTTTATATTTTATGCGGGAGTATGAAAACAATGAGCAGTTCTTC.

This clonotype was detected ten times or more. The chain has TRBV20-1 and TRBJ1-6; TRBD1 matches 10 bases. The germline CDR1 and CDR2 sequences are DFQATT and SNEGSKA (reference sequence). J lost 9 bases, V lost 1 base, and 6 bases had no gene match. This CDR3 is built from 15 residues. The CDR3 region has the DNA TGCAGTGCTAGAGTCCCGACAGGGGGCGGTTCACCCCTCCACTTT. This encodes CSARVPTGGGSPLHF.

This clonotype was observed a few times. The CDR3 reads CASSFRGDQPQHF. CDR3 bases: TGTGCCAGCAGCTTTCGTGGAGATCAGCCCCAGCATTTT. The chain carries TRBV7-2 and TRBJ1-5; unclear D gene. Germline V gives CDR1 SGHTA, CDR2 FQGNSA. The CDR3 is made up of 13 amino acids. With 3 bases removed from V and 5 bases from J, the gap between germline ends came to 8 bases. The whole variable domain, remainder taken from reference TRBV7-2 and TRBJ1-5, is GAGVSQSPSNKVTEKGKDVELRCDPISGHTALYWYRQSLGQGLEFLIYFQGNSAPDKSGLPSDRFSAERTGGSVSTLTIQRTQQEDSAVYLCASSFRGDQPQHFGDGTRLSIL.

This clonotype has a count of ten or more. V usage is TRBV7-6 and J usage is TRBJ1-5; tentative D call: TRBD1 (6 bases). The V end was cut by 2 bases, the J end by 7 bases, with 9 bases between. Per germline, CDR1 SGHVS and CDR2 FNYEAQ. This CDR3 has 13 residues. The DNA of the CDR3 is TGTGCCAGCAGCTTACAACAGGGCCAGCCCCAGCATTTT. Its translation is CASSLQQGQPQHF.

For this clonotype: A much larger clone is a single base away; this may be a read error. The chain employs TRBV4-1 and TRBJ2-7, with a weak D call TRBD2 (6 bases). The CDR3 length is 16 residues. The germline gives CDR1 MGHRA, CDR2 YSYEKL. The CDR3 sequence is CASSEDGTSYSYEQYF. For the CDR3, the DNA is TGCGCCAGCAGCGAAGATGGCACTAGCTACTCCTACGAGCAGTACTTC.

This clonotype was detected ten times or more. The rearrangement links TRBV6-1 to TRBJ2-3; 10 positions match TRBD2. This CDR3 has 14 residues. Trimming removed 5 bases from V and 5 bases from J; junction bases left unmatched: 4. Germline CDR1 reads MNHNS; CDR2 reads SASEGT. The CDR3 DNA reads as TGTGCCAGCAGTCTAGCGGGAGTAAAAGATACGCAGTATTTT. Protein product: CASSLAGVKDTQYF.

Regarding this clonotype: Just one base apart from a much larger clone, this may be a read error. This sequence joins TRBV9 and TRBJ2-3; TRBD2 agrees at 7 bases. The CDR3 extends over 16 amino acids. Germline V lookup: CDR1 SGDLS, CDR2 YYNGEE. CDR3 sequence reads: CASSVSGGGSTDTKYF. For the CDR3, the DNA is TGTGCCAGCAGCGTGAGTGGGGGGGGGAGCACAGATACGAAGTATTTT.

In this sample, this clonotype turned up many times. The chain carries TRBV19 and TRBJ2-7; TRBD1 matches 9 bases. The CDR3 extends over 14 amino acids. Looked up from germline, CDR1 is LNHDA and CDR2 is SQIVND (reference sequence). The V segment lost 4 bases and the J segment 6 bases; nucleotides outside the gene matches: 7. Written as DNA, the CDR3 is TGTGCCAGTAGTACTTCCGGGACAGGGACCGAGCAGTACTTC. This gives the protein CASSTSGTGTEQYF.

Regarding this clonotype: Since a much larger clone is just one base distant, this may be a read error. This sequence joins TRBV11-1 and TRBJ2-7, with 10 bases that match TRBD1. Germline CDR1 SGHAT, CDR2 FQDESV (reference sequence). The length of the CDR3 is 17 residues. Unmatched junction bases numbered 17, after V lost 7 bases and J lost 5 bases. The DNA of the CDR3 is TGTGCCAGCAACTTTATACGGGACAGGGGACTCCGGGACGAGCAGTACTTC. Protein sequence: CASNFIRDRGLRDEQYF.

There are many counts of this clonotype. The gene calls are TRBV4-3 and TRBJ1-1, with TRBD1 matching 9 bases. This CDR3 contains 17 residues. With V trimmed by 1 base and J by 1 base, 7 bases remained unmatched. Germline V gene sequence: CDR1 LGHNA, CDR2 YSLEER. The DNA for the CDR3 is TGCGCCAGCAGCCAAGGCCCCGGGACAGGGTCGAACACTGAAGCTTTCTTT. Residues: CASSQGPGTGSNTEAFF.

There are many counts of this clonotype. The chain joins TRBV4-3 to TRBJ2-4; D remains unclear. This CDR3 is built from 8 residues. Germline CDR1 LGHNA, CDR2 YSLEER. V dropped 10 bases and J dropped 7 bases, with 2 bases sitting between them. The CDR3 sequence is CAINIQYF. The CDR3 nucleotides read TGCGCCATCAACATTCAGTACTTC.

This clonotype has a count of ten or more. The V call is TRBV6-2 or TRBV6-3, the J call TRBJ2-2; possibly TRBD2 for D (5 bases). The CDR3 has 18 residues. Germline-derived CDR1 and CDR2 are MNHEY and SVGEGT. V was clipped by 2 bases and J by 1 base, with 17 bases between them. The CDR3 sequence is CASSYLHGLAWNTGELFF. CDR3 coding DNA: TGTGCCAGCAGTTACCTCCACGGACTGGCGTGGAACACCGGGGAGCTGTTTTTT.

The rearrangement joins TRBV27 to TRBJ1-4, with 7 bases matching TRBD1. This CDR3 spans 14 amino acids. V gave up 9 bases and J gave up 5 bases; unmatched junction bases: 9. The germline CDR1 and CDR2 sequences are MNHEY and SMNVEV (reference sequence). Written as DNA, the CDR3 is TGTGCCAGTACCGAGACAGGGTTAAATGAAAAACTGTTTTTT. Translating it yields CASTETGLNEKLFF.

This clonotype was found many times. CDR3 region: CASRPDGYPLQETQYF. CDR3 DNA sequence: TGTGCCAGCAGGCCGGACGGATATCCCCTCCAAGAGACCCAGTACTTC. V usage is TRBV6-1 and J usage is TRBJ2-5; no clear D gene. The CDR3 has 16 amino acids. V lost 6 bases, J lost 1 base, and 18 bases lay in between. From germline, CDR1 is MNHNS and CDR2 SASEGT.

This chain uses TRBV5-4 with TRBJ2-3; weak D call: TRBD2 (5 bases). Germline CDR1 reads SGHNT; CDR2 reads YYREEE (reference sequence). Trimming left V 1 base short and J 4 bases short, with 13 bases between. CDR3 length equals 15 residues. CDR3 amino acids: CASSLTRMGADTQYF. The CDR3 nucleotides are TGTGCCAGCAGCTTGACAAGGATGGGAGCAGATACGCAGTATTTT.

This clonotype appeared many times. J is TRBJ1-1 and V is TRBV7-6; possible D gene TRBD1, 5 bases. CDR3 length: 13 amino acids. Deletions cut 1 base from V and 8 bases from J, with 11 bases between. Germline CDR1 SGHVS, CDR2 FNYEAQ. CDR3 sequence (DNA): TGTGCCAGCAGCTTAGTCCAGGGAGGAGAAGCTTTCTTT. Translating it yields CASSLVQGGEAFF. Full variable domain (missing parts from reference TRBV7-6 and TRBJ1-1): GAGVSQSPRYKVTKRGQDVALRCDPISGHVSLYWYRQALGQGPEFLTYFNYEAQQDKSGLPNDRFSAERPEGSISTLTIQRTEQRDSAMYRCASSLVQGGEAFFGQGTRLTVV.

This clonotype was seen ten or more times. The V and J genes are TRBV12-3 or TRBV12-4 and TRBJ2-7; D is perhaps TRBD1 or TRBD2 (7 bases each). The CDR3 consists of 13 residues. V gave up 5 bases and J gave up 4 bases, with 12 bases separating them. CDR3 nucleotides: TGTGCCAGCAGTCAGGGGGGAGGGTACGAGCAGTACTTC. Its protein is CASSQGGGYEQYF.

The rearrangement uses TRBV19 and TRBJ2-3; D possibly corresponds to TRBD2 (6 bases). The CDR3 consists of 15 residues. V was shortened by 4 bases and J by 2 bases, with 13 bases between the two germline ends. Germline V lookup: CDR1 LNHDA, CDR2 SQIVND (reference sequence). This CDR3 is CASSRREMFTDTQYF. CDR3 coding DNA: TGTGCCAGTAGTAGACGGGAGATGTTCACAGATACGCAGTATTTT.

In its sample, this clonotype was seen many times. This chain joins TRBV20-1 and TRBJ2-7; TRBD2 matches 11 bases. Per the germline V gene, CDR1 is DFQATT and CDR2 is SNEGSKA (reference sequence). This CDR3 is 17 amino acids long. With 2 bases clipped from V and 2 bases from J, the junction kept 11 bases outside the gene matches. The CDR3 coding sequence is TGCAGTGCTAGAACTGGACTAGCGGGCCCTCTCCCCTACGAGCAGTACTTC. It specifies CSARTGLAGPLPYEQYF.

This clonotype was detected many times. The J gene is TRBJ2-3, the V gene TRBV5-6; TRBD1 matches at 11 bases. This CDR3 spans 15 amino acids. Germline CDR1 and CDR2: SGHDT and YYEEEE. With 4 bases clipped from V and 6 bases from J, the junction kept 7 bases outside the gene matches. CDR3 in DNA: TGTGCCAGCAGCCTGGGACAGGGGGTACGCGATACGCAGTATTTT. Its translation is CASSLGQGVRDTQYF. The variable domain in full, completed from reference TRBV5-6 and TRBJ2-3, reads DAGVTQSPTHLIKTRGQQVTLRCSPKSGHDTVSWYQQALGQGPQFIFQYYEEEERQRGNFPDRFSGHQFPNYSSELNVNALLLGDSALYLCASSLGQGVRDTQYFGPGTRLTVL.

This clonotype was seen at least ten times. The chain joins TRBV19 to TRBJ2-1; 8 positions agree with TRBD2. V gave up 6 bases and J gave up 0 bases; unmatched junction bases: 10. This CDR3 has 17 amino acids. Looked up from germline, CDR1 is LNHDA and CDR2 is SQIVND (reference sequence). The CDR3: CASSWTSTLSSYNEQFF. The CDR3, as DNA: TGTGCCAGTAGCTGGACTAGCACGCTGAGCTCCTACAATGAGCAGTTCTTC.

This clonotype turned up a few times. This CDR3 is missing its conserved last phenylalanine or tryptophan, likely due to a read error. CDR3 residues: CASSLYSGSYEQYL. In nucleotides, the CDR3 is TGTGCCAGCAGTTTGTATTCAGGGAGCTACGAGCAGTACCTC. The V and J genes are TRBV28 and TRBJ2-7, with D tentatively TRBD1 or TRBD2 (5 bases each). This CDR3 comprises 14 residues. Germline loops: CDR1 MDHEN, CDR2 SYDVKM. Trimming took off 3 bases at V and 3 bases at J, with 12 bases between the two ends.